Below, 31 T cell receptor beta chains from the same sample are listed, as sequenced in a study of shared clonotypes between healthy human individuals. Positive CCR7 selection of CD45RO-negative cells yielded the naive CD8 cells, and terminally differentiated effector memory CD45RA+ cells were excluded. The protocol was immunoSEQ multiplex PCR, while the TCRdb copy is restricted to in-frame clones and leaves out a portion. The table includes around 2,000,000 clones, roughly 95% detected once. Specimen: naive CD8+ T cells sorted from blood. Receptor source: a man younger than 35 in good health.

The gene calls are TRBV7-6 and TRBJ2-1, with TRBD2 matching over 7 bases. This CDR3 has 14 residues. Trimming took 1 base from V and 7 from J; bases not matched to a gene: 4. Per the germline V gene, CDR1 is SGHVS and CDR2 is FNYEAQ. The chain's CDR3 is CASSLGDYLNEQFF. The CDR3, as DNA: TGTGCCAGCAGCTTAGGGGACTACTTAAATGAGCAGTTCTTC.

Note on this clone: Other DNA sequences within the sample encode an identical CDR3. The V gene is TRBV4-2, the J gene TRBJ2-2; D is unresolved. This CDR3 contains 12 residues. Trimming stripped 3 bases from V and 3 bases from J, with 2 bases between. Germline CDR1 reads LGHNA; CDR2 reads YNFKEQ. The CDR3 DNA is TGTGCCAGCAGCCAGGACACCGGGGAGCTGTTTTTT. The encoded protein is CASSQDTGELFF.

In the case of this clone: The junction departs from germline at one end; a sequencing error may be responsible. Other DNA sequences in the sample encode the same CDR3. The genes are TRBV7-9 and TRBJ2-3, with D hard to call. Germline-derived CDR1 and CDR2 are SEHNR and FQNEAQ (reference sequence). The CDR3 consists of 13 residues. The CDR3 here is CASSLPNTDTQYF. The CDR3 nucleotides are TGTGCCAGCAGCTTACCCAACACAGATACGCAGTACTTT. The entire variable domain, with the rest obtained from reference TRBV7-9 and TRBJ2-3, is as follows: DTGVSQNPRHKITKRGQNVTFRCDPISEHNRLYWYRQTLGQGPEFLTYFQNEAQLEKSRLLSDRFSAERPKGSFSTLEIQRTEQGDSAMYLCASSLPNTDTQYFGPGTRLTVL.

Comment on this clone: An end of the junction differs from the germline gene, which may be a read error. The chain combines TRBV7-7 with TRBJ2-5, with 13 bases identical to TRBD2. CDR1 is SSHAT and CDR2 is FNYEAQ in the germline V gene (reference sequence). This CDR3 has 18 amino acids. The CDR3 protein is CASSQGLAGVVWQETQYF. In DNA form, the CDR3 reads TGTGCTAGCAGCCAAGGACTAGCGGGAGTTGTTTGGCAAGAGACCCAGTACTTC.

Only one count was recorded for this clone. This CDR3 is CASSLASWREGITDTQYF. DNA of the CDR3: TGTGCCAGCAGCTTAGCGAGTTGGCGGGAGGGCATCACAGATACGCAGTATTTT. The chain combines TRBV7-2 with TRBJ2-3, with 9 bases that match TRBD2. V lost 0 bases to trimming and J lost 2 bases; unmatched junction nucleotides: 9. Germline V gene lookup returns CDR1 SGHTA and CDR2 FQGNSA. This CDR3 is built from 18 residues.

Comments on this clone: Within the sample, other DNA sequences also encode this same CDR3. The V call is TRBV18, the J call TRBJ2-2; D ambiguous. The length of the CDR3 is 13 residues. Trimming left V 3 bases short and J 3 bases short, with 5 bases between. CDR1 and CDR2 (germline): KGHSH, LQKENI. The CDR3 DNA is TGTGCCAGCTCACCCCCAGACACCGGGGAGCTGTTTTTT. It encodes CASSPPDTGELFF. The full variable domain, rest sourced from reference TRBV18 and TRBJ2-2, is NAGVMQNPRHLVRRRGQEARLRCSPMKGHSHVYWYRQLPEEGLKFMVYLQKENIIDESGMPKERFSAEFPKEGPSILRIQQVVRGDSAAYFCASSPPDTGELFFGEGSRLTVL.

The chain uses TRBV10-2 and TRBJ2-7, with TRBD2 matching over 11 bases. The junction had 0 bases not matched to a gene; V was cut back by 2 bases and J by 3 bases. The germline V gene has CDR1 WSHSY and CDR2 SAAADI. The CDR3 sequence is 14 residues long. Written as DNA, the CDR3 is TGCGCCAGCAGTGAGGGGACTAGCGGCTACGAGCAGTACTTC. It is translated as CASSEGTSGYEQYF.

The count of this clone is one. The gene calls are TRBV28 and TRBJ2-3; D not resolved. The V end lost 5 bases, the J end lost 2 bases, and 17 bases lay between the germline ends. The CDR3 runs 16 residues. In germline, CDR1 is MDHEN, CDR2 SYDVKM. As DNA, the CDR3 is TGTGCCAGCAGTCTTCCGGGTTTTGGGCACACAGATACGCAGTATTTT. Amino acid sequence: CASSLPGFGHTDTQYF.

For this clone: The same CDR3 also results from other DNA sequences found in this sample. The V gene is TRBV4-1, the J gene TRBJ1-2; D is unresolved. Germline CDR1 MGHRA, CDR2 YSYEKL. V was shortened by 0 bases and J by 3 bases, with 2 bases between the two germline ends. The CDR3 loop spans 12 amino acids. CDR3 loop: CASSQDYYGYTF. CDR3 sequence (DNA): TGCGCCAGCAGCCAAGATTACTATGGCTACACCTTC.

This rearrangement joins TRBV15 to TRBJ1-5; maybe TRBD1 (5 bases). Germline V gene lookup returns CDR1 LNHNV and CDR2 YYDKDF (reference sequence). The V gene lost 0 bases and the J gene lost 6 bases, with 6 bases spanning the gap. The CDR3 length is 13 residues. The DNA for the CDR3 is TGTGCCACCAGCAGAGATGGGGCTCAGCCCCAGCATTTT. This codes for CATSRDGAQPQHF.

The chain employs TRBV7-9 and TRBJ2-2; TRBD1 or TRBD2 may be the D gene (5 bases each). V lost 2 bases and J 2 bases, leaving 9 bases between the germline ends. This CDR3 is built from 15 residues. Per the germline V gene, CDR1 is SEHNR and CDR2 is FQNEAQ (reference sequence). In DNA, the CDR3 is TGTGCCAGCAGCTTATGGGACCTAAACACCGGGGAGCTGTTTTTT. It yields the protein CASSLWDLNTGELFF.

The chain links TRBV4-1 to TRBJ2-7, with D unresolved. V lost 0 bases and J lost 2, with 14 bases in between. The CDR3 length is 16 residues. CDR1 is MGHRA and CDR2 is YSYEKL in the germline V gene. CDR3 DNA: TGCGCCAGCAGCCAAGATGCTTTACCTGGTACCTACGAGCAGTACTTC. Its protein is CASSQDALPGTYEQYF.

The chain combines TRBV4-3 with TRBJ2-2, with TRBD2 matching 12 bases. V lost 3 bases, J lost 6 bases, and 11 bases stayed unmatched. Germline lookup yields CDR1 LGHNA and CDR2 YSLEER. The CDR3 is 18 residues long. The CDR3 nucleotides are TGCGCCAGCAGCCACAATCTAGCGGGAGGGCCTTTCGCCGGGGAGCTGTTTTTT. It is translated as CASSHNLAGGPFAGELFF.

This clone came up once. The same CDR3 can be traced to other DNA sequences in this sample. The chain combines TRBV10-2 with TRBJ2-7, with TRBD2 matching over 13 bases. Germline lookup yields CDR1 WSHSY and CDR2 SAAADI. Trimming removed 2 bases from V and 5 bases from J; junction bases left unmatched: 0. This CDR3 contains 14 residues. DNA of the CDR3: TGCGCCAGCAGTGAGACTAGCGGGGGGGACGAGCAGTACTTC. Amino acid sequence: CASSETSGGDEQYF.

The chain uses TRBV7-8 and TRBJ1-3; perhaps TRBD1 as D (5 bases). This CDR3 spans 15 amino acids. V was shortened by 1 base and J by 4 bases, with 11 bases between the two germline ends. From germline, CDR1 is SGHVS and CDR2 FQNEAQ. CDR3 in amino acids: CASSLGGTFGNTIYF. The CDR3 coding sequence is TGTGCCAGCAGCTTAGGGGGGACCTTCGGAAACACCATATATTTT. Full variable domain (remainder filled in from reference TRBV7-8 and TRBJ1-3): GAGVSQSPRYKVAKRGQDVALRCDPISGHVSLFWYQQALGQGPEFLTYFQNEAQLDKSGLPSDRFFAERPEGSVSTLKIQRTQQEDSAVYLCASSLGGTFGNTIYFGEGSWLTVV.

CDR3: CASSETGWGYEQYF. Written as DNA, the CDR3 is TGTGCCAGCAGTGAGACAGGTTGGGGCTACGAGCAGTACTTC. This chain joins TRBV6-5 and TRBJ2-7; D possibly corresponds to TRBD1 (6 bases). Germline loops: CDR1 MNHEY, CDR2 SVGAGI. CDR3 length: 14 residues. Trimming removed 5 bases from V and 3 bases from J, with 14 bases in between.

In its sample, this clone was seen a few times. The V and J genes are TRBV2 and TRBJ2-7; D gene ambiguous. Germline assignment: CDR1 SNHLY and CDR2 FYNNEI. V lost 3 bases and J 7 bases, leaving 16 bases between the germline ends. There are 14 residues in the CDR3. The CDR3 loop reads CASSEGIGLWEQYF. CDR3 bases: TGTGCCAGCAGTGAGGGGATAGGTCTTTGGGAGCAGTACTTC. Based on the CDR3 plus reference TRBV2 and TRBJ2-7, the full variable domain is EPEVTQTPSHQVTQMGQEVILRCVPISNHLYFYWYRQILGQKVEFLVSFYNNEISEKSEIFDDQFSVERPDGSNFTLKIRSTKLEDSAMYFCASSEGIGLWEQYFGPGTRLTVT.

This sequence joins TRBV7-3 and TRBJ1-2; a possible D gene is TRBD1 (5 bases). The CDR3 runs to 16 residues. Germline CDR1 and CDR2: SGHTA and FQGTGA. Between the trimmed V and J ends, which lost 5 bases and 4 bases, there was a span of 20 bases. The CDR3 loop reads CASSPTEGADGYGYTF. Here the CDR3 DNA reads TGTGCCAGCAGCCCAACCGAAGGGGCAGACGGCTATGGCTACACCTTC.

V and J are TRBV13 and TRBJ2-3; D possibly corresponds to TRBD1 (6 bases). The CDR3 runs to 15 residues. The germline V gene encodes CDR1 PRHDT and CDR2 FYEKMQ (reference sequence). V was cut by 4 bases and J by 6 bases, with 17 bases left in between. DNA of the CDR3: TGTGCCAGCAGCTACCGGGACACTCAACGGGATACGCAGTATTTT. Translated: CASSYRDTQRDTQYF.

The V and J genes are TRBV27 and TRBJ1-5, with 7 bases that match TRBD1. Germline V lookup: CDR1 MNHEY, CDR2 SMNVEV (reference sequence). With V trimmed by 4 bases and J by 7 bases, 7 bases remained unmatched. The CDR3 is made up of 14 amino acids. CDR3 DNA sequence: TGTGCCAGCAGTTCCCGACAGGGTGAACAGCCCCAGCATTTT. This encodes CASSSRQGEQPQHF.

Written as DNA, the CDR3 is TGCGCCAGCAGGGGACGTTCGAACACCGGGGAGCTGTTTTTT. This translates into CASRGRSNTGELFF. The chain uses TRBV4-1 and TRBJ2-2; TRBD1 or TRBD2 may be the D gene (5 bases each). Trimming removed 6 bases from V and 0 bases from J, with 8 bases in between. Per the germline V gene, CDR1 is MGHRA and CDR2 is YSYEKL. The CDR3 consists of 14 residues.

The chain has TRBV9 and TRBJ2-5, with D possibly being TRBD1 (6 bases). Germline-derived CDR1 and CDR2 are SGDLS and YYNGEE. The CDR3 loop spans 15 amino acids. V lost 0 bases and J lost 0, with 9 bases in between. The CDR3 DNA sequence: TGTGCCAGCAGCGTAGGGGACACCTACCAAGAGACCCAGTACTTC. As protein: CASSVGDTYQETQYF.

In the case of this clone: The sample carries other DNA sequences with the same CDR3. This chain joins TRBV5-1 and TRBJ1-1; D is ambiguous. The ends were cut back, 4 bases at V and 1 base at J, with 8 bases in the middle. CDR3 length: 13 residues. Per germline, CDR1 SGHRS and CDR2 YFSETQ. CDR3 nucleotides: TGCGCCAGCAGCCTCCGGACGAACACTGAAGCTTTCTTT. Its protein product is CASSLRTNTEAFF.

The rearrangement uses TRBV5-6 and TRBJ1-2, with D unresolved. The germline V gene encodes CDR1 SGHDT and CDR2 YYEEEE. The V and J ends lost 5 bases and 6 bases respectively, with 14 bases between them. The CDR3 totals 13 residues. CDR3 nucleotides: TGTGCCAGCAGACAACAAGGGAGGGATGGCTACACCTTC. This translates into CASRQQGRDGYTF.

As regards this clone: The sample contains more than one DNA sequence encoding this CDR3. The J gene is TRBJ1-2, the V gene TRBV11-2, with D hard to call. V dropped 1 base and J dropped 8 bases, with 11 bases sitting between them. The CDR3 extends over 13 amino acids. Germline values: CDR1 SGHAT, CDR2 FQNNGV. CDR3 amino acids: CASSLGRTGGYTF. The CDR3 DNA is TGTGCCAGCAGCTTAGGCCGGACTGGGGGCTACACCTTC.

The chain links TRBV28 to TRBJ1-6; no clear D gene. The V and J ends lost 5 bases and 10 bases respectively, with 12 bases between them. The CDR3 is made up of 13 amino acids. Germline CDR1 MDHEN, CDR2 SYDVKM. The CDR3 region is CASSLGPYSPLHF. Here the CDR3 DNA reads TGTGCCAGCAGTCTTGGCCCCTACTCACCCCTCCACTTT.

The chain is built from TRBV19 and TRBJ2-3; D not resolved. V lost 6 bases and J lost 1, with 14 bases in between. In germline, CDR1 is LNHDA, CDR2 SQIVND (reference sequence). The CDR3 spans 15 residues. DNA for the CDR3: TGTGCCAGTAGCTTGGAAGCGAGAGGCACAGATACGCAGTATTTT. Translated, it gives CASSLEARGTDTQYF.

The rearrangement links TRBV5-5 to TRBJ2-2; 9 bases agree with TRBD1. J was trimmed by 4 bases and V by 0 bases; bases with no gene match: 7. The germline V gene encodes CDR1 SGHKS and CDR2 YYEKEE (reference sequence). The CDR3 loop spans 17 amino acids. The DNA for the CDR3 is TGTGCCAGCAGCTTGGAGCCGGGACAGGGAATCACCGGGGAGCTGTTTTTT. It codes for CASSLEPGQGITGELFF.

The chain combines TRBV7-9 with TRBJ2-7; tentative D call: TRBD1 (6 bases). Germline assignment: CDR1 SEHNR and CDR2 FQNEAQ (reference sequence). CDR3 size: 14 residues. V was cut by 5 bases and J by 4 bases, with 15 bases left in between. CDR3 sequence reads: CASSPRMGAYEQYF. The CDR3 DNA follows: TGTGCCAGCAGCCCAAGGATGGGGGCGTACGAGCAGTACTTC.

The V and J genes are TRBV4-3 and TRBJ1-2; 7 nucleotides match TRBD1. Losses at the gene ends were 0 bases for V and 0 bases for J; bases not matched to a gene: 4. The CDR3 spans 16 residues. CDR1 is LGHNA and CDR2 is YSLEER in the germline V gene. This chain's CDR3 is CASSQEGTETNYGYTF. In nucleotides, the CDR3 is TGCGCCAGCAGCCAAGAGGGGACAGAAACTAACTATGGCTACACCTTC.

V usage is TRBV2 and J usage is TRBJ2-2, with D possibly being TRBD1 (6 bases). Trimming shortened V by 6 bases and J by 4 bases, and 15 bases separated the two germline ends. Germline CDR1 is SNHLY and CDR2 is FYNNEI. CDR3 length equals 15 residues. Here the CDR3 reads CASRETGSLTGELFF. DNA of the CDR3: TGTGCCAGCAGAGAGACAGGTTCTCTCACCGGGGAGCTGTTTTTT.